The source of this TCR beta chain is a study of shared clonotypes between healthy human individuals. Terminally differentiated effector memory CD45RA+ cells were excluded by CCR7 positive selection of CD45RO-negative cells. Measured with immunoSEQ multiplex PCR; TCRdb has only the in-frame clones, and not every one. The sample records about 2,200,000 clones, about 92% being singletons. V trimming: 3 bases; J trimming: 5 bases; junction bases outside the gene matches: 8. The CDR3 sequence is 15 residues long. CDR1 LNHDA and CDR2 SQIVND come from the germline V gene (reference sequence). Specimen: naive CD8+ T cells from PBMCs. This chain uses TRBV19 with TRBJ1-1; TRBD1 matches 8 bases. This receptor was taken from a man younger than 35 in good health. Some clones in this sample may be carry-over from other donors' samples. The CDR3 nucleotides read TGTGCCAGTAGTATCTTACAGGGGGTATATACTGAAGCTTTCTTT. This translates into CASSILQGVYTEAFF. Combining the CDR3 with reference TRBV19 and TRBJ1-1 gives the whole variable domain DGGITQSPKYLFRKEGQNVTLSCEQNLNHDAMYWYRQDPGQGLRLIYYSQIVNDFQKGDIAEGYSVSREKKESFPLTVTSAQKNPTAFYLCASSILQGVYTEAFFGQGTRLTVV.